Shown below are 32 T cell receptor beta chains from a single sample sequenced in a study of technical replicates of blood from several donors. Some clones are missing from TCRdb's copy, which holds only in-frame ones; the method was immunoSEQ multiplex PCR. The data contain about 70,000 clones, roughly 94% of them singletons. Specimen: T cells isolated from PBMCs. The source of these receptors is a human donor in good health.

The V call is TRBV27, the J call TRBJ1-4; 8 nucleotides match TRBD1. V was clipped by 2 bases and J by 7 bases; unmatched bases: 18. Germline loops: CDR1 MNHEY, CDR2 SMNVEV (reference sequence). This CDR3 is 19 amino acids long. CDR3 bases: TGTGCCAGCAGTTTAAGCCCCAGACAGGGGACGTTGCCGGGTGAAAAACTGTTTTTT. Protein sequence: CASSLSPRQGTLPGEKLFF.

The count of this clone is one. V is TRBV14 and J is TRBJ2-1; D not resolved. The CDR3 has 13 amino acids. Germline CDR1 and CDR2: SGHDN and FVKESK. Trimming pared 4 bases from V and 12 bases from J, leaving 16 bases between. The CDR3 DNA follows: TGTGCCAGCAGCCCCTCTCTCTTCCAAGCGCAGTTCTTC. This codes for CASSPSLFQAQFF.

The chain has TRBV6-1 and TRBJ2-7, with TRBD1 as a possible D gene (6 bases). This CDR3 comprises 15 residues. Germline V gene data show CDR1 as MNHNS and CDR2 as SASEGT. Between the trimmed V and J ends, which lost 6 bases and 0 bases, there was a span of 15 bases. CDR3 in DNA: TGTGCCAGCAGCGGTAGGGGGTTTCCCTCCTACGAGCAGTACTTC. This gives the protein CASSGRGFPSYEQYF.

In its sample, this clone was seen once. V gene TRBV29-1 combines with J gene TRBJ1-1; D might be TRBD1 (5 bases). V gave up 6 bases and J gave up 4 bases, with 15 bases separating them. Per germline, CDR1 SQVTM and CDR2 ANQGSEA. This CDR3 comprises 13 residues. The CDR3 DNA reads TGCAGCGTGGGGGACGGGAGGGGCACTGAAGCTTTCTTT. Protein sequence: CSVGDGRGTEAFF.

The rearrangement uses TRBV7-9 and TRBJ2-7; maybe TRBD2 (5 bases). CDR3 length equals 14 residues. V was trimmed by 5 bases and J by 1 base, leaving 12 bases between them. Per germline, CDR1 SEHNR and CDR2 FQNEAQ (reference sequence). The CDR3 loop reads CASSAPLASYEQYF. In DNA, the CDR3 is TGTGCCAGCAGCGCCCCCTTAGCGTCCTACGAGCAGTACTTC.

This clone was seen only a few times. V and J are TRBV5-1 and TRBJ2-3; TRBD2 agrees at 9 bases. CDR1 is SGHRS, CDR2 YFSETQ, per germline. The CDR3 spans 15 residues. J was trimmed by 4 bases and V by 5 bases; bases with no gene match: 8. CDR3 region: CASSGSGRPADTQYF. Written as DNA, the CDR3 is TGCGCCAGCAGTGGTAGCGGGAGACCTGCAGATACGCAGTATTTT.

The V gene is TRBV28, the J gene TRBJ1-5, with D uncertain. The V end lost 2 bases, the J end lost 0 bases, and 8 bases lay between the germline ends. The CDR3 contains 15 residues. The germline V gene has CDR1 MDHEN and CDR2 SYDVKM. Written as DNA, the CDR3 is TGTGCCAGCAGTTTACCCCCTTATAGCAATCAGCCCCAGCATTTT. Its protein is CASSLPPYSNQPQHF.

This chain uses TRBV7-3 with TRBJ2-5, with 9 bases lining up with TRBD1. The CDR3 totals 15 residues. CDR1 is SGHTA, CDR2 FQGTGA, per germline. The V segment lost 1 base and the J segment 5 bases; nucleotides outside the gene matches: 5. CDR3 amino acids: CASSLNRGLGETQYF. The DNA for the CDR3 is TGTGCCAGCAGCTTAAACAGGGGGCTAGGGGAGACCCAGTACTTC.

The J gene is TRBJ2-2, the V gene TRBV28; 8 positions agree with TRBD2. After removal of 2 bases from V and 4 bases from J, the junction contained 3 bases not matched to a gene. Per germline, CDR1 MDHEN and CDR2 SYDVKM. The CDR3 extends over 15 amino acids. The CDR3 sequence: CASSLLAGSTGELFF. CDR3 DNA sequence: TGTGCCAGCAGTTTACTAGCGGGCTCCACCGGGGAGCTGTTTTTT.

CDR3 sequence (DNA): TGTGCCAGCAGCTTAGGGGGCATAGGCAATGAGCAGTTCTTC. As protein: CASSLGGIGNEQFF. This chain connects TRBV11-3 to TRBJ2-1; D may be TRBD1 (5 bases). The CDR3 has 14 residues. CDR1 SGHNT and CDR2 YENEEA come from the germline V gene. V was pared by 1 base and J by 6 bases, with 10 bases between.

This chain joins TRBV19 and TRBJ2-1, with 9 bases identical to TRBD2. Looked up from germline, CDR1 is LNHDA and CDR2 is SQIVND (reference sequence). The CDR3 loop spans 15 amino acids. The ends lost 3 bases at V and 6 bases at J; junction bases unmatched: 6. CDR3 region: CASSILGLAVNEQFF. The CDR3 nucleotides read TGTGCCAGTAGTATCTTGGGACTAGCAGTCAATGAGCAGTTCTTC.

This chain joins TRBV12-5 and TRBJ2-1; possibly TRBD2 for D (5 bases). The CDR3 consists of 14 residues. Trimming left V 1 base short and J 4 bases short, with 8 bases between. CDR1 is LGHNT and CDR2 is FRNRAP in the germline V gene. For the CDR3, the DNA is TGTGCTAGTGGTTTGGACGGGAAATACAATGAGCAGTTCTTC. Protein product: CASGLDGKYNEQFF.

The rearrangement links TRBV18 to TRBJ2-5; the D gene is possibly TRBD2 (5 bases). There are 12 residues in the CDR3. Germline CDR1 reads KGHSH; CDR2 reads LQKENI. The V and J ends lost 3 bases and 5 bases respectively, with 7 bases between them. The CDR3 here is CASSPSGETQYF. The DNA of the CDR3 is TGTGCCAGCTCACCTTCGGGGGAGACCCAGTACTTC.

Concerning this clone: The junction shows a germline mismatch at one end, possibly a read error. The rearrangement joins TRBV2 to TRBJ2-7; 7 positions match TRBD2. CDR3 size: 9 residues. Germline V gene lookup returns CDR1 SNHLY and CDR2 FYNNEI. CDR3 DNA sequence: TGTGCCAGCGGGGGACTAAGCCACTTC. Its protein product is CASGGLSHF.

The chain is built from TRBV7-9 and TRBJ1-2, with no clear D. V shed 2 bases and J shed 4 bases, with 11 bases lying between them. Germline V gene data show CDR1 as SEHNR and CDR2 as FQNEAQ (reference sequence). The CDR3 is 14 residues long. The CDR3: CASSLQVQVYGYTF. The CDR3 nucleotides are TGTGCCAGCAGCTTACAGGTTCAAGTCTATGGCTACACCTTC.

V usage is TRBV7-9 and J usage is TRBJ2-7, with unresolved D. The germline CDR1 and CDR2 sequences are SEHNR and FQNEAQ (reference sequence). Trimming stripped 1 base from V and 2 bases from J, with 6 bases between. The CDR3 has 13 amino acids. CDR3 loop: CASSLDSTYEQYF. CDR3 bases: TGTGCCAGCAGCTTAGACAGTACCTACGAGCAGTACTTC.

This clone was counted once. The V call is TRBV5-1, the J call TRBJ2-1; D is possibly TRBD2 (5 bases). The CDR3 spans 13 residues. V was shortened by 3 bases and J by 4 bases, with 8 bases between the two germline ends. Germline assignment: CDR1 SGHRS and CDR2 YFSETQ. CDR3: CASSSGLYNEQFF. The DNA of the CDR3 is TGCGCCAGCAGCTCCGGACTTTACAATGAGCAGTTCTTC.

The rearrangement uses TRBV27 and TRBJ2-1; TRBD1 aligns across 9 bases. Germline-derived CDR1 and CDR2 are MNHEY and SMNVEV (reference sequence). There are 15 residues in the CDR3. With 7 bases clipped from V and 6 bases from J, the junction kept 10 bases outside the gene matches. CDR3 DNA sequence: TGTGCCAGCACCCGACAGGGGGAAAGATCCAATGAGCAGTTCTTC. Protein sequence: CASTRQGERSNEQFF.

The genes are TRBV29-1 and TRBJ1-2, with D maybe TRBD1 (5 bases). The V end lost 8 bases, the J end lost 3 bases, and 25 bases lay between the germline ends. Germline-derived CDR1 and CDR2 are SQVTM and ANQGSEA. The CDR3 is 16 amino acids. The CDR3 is CSMFPPQGALDYGYTF. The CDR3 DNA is TGCAGCATGTTCCCTCCGCAGGGCGCCCTCGACTATGGCTACACCTTC.

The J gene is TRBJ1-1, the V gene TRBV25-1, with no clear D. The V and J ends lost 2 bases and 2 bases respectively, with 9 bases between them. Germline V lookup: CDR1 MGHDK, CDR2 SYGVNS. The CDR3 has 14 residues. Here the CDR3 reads CASSEMGSNTEAFF. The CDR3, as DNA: TGTGCCAGCAGTGAAATGGGGAGCAACACTGAAGCTTTCTTT.

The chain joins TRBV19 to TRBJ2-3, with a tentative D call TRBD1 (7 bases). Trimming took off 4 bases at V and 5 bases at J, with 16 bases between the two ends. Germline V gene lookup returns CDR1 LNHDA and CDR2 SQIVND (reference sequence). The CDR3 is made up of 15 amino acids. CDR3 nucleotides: TGTGCCAGTAGTACCGGAGGGACAGTGCGAGATACGCAGTATTTT. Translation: CASSTGGTVRDTQYF.

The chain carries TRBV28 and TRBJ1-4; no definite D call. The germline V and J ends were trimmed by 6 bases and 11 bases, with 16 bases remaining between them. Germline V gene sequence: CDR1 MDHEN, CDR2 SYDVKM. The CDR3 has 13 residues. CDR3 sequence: CASSSTATNKLFF. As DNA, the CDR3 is TGTGCCAGCAGCTCGACCGCCACTAACAAACTGTTTTTT.

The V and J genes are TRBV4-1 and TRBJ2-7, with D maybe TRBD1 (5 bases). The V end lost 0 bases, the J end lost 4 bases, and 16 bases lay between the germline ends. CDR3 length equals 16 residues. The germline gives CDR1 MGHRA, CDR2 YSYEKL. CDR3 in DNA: TGCGCCAGCAGCCAAGATGGGCGGCAGGGTATTTACGAGCAGTACTTC. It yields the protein CASSQDGRQGIYEQYF.

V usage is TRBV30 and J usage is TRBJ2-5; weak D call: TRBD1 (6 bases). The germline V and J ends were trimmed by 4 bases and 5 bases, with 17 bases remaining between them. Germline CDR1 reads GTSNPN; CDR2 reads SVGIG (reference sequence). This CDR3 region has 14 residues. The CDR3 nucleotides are TGTGCCTGGACGGTTCTCAGGGGCTCGGAGACCCAGTACTTC. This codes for CAWTVLRGSETQYF.

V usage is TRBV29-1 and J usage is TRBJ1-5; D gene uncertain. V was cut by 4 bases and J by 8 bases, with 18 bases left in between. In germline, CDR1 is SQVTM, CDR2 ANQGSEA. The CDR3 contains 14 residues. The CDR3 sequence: CSVAVSGSREPQHF. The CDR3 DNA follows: TGCAGCGTTGCGGTCTCGGGGAGTAGAGAGCCCCAGCATTTT.

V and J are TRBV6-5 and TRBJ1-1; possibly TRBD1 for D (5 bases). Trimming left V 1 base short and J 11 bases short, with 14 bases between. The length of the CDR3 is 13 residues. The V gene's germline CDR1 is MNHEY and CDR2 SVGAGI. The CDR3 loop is CASSYLGTLEAFF. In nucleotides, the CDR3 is TGTGCCAGCAGTTACTTAGGGACTCTTGAGGCTTTCTTT.

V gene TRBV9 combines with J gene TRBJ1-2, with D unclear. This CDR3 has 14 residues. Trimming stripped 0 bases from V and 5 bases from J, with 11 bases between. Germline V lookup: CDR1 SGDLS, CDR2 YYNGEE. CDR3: CASSVGDSGYGYTF. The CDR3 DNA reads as TGTGCCAGCAGCGTAGGAGACTCTGGGTATGGCTACACCTTC.

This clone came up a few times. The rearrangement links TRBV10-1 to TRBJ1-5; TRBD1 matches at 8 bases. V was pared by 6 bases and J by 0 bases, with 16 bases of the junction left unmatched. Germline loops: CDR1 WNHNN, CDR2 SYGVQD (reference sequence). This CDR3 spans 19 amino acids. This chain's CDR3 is CASSQSTGAEPYSNQPQHF. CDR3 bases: TGCGCCAGCAGCCAATCGACAGGGGCCGAGCCCTATAGCAATCAGCCCCAGCATTTT.

CDR3 DNA sequence: TGTGCCAGCAGCTTGGCCATGCAAGAGACCCAGTACTTC. Protein product: CASSLAMQETQYF. The chain links TRBV5-4 to TRBJ2-5; D not certain. The CDR3 has 13 residues. Germline CDR1 and CDR2: SGHNT and YYREEE (reference sequence). V dropped 0 bases and J dropped 2 bases, with 5 bases sitting between them.

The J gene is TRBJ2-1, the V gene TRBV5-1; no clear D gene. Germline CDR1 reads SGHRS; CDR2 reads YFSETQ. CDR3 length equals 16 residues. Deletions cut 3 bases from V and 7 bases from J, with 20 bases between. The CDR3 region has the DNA TGCGCCAGCAGCTCAAGACTGTACTACAACCAGAATGAGCAGTTCTTC. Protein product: CASSSRLYYNQNEQFF.

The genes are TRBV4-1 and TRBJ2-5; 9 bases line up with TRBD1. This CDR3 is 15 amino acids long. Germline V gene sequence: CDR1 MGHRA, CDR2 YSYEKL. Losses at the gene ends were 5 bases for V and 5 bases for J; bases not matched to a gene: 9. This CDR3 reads CASSYPGQGFETQYF. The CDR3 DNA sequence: TGCGCCAGCAGCTATCCGGGACAGGGTTTTGAGACCCAGTACTTC.

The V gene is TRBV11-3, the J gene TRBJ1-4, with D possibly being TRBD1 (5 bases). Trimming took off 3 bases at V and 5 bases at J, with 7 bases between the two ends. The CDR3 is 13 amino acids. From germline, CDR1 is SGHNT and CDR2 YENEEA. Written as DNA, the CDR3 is TGTGCCAGCAGCTTGGGGGGAAATGAAAAACTGTTTTTT. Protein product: CASSLGGNEKLFF. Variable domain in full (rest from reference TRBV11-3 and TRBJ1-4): EAGVVQSPRYKIIEKKQPVAFWCNPISGHNTLYWYLQNLGQGPELLIRYENEEAVDDSQLPKDRFSAERLKGVDSTLKIQPAELGDSAVYLCASSLGGNEKLFFGSGTQLSVL.